The 18 T cell receptor beta chains given below trace back to one sample, sequenced in a study of T cells after posttransplantation cyclophosphamide. Here immunoSEQ multiplex PCR was the method, and the copy in TCRdb shows in-frame clones only, minus some. The sample lists approximately 39,000 clones, none appearing once, the ten largest making up 1% to 1.5%. The sequencing input was PBMCs. The receptors originated from a girl between 5 and 17 years old in good health, CMV-negative, and a related stem cell transplant donor.

The chain recombines TRBV6-4 with TRBJ2-6, with D perhaps matching TRBD1 (5 bases). Looked up from germline, CDR1 is MRHNA and CDR2 is SNTAGT. The ends were cut back, 2 bases at V and 0 bases at J, with 8 bases in the middle. This CDR3 spans 16 amino acids. CDR3 DNA sequence: TGTGCCAGCAGTGACAGGGGCCTCTCTGGGGCCAACGTCCTGACTTTC. It translates to CASSDRGLSGANVLTF.

In DNA, the CDR3 is TGTGCCAGCAGCCGTTCGGGGGGTAACACAGATACGCAGTATTTT. Amino acid sequence: CASSRSGGNTDTQYF. The J gene is TRBJ2-3, the V gene TRBV7-3; 7 bases map to TRBD2. Looked up from germline, CDR1 is SGHTA and CDR2 is FQGTGA. V shed 5 bases, J shed 2 bases, and the junction held 7 bases outside the gene matches. The CDR3 totals 15 residues.

This clone was detected a few times. J is TRBJ2-3 and V is TRBV9; 7 bases match TRBD2. This CDR3 is built from 15 residues. J gave up 3 bases and V 0 bases, and 4 bases lay outside the gene matches. Germline V gene data show CDR1 as SGDLS and CDR2 as YYNGEE. The CDR3 here is CASSVAGAGTDTQYF. CDR3 DNA: TGTGCCAGCAGCGTAGCGGGAGCGGGGACAGATACGCAGTATTTT.

This clone was observed at least ten times. The chain links TRBV28 to TRBJ2-6, with no clear D. V was pared by 6 bases and J by 0 bases, with 9 bases between. The germline gives CDR1 MDHEN, CDR2 SYDVKM. This CDR3 spans 15 amino acids. The CDR3 loop is CASSSYSSGANVLTF. CDR3 sequence (DNA): TGTGCCAGCAGCTCTTACTCCTCTGGGGCCAACGTCCTGACTTTC.

Written as DNA, the CDR3 is TGTGCCAGCAGTCGTCAGGGGCTAAATGGCTACACCTTC. Its protein product is CASSRQGLNGYTF. This chain uses TRBV28 with TRBJ1-2; a possible D gene is TRBD1 (6 bases). The CDR3 contains 13 residues. V was clipped by 5 bases and J by 6 bases, with 13 bases between them. The germline V gene has CDR1 MDHEN and CDR2 SYDVKM.

This clone has at least ten counts. The chain recombines TRBV13 with TRBJ1-5; D is possibly TRBD1 (5 bases). CDR3 length equals 16 residues. The V and J ends lost 0 bases and 6 bases respectively, with 15 bases between them. In germline, CDR1 is PRHDT, CDR2 FYEKMQ (reference sequence). In DNA, the CDR3 is TGTGCCAGCAGCTTAGGGGGGACTGGCGGGGGTCAGCCCCAGCATTTT. Translated, it gives CASSLGGTGGGQPQHF.

In its sample, this clone was seen many times. The chain uses TRBV6-5 and TRBJ1-5; D is unresolved. Trimming cost V 5 bases and J 2 bases, with 10 bases left between them. Germline values: CDR1 MNHEY, CDR2 SVGAGI. The CDR3 spans 14 residues. CDR3 DNA: TGTGCCAGCAGTACCGATAGAGGCAATCAGCCCCAGCATTTT. It encodes CASSTDRGNQPQHF.

This clone was recorded many times. The chain has TRBV6-5 and TRBJ2-7, with D tentatively TRBD2 (6 bases). The germline V gene has CDR1 MNHEY and CDR2 SVGAGI. Trimming removed 8 bases at V and 3 bases at J, with 17 bases between. The CDR3 runs 14 residues. CDR3 region: CASSRDSGNYEQYF. The CDR3 DNA reads TGTGCCAGCTCCCGGGACTCTGGGAACTACGAGCAGTACTTC.

The genes are TRBV6-4 and TRBJ2-6; tentative D call: TRBD1 (5 bases). The CDR3 has 15 residues. The germline V and J ends were trimmed by 5 bases and 0 bases, with 8 bases remaining between them. Per germline, CDR1 MRHNA and CDR2 SNTAGT. CDR3 in amino acids: CASSQDNSGANVLTF. DNA of the CDR3: TGTGCCAGCAGTCAGGACAACTCTGGGGCCAACGTCCTGACTTTC.

Many counts were recorded for this clone. The V call is TRBV5-4, the J call TRBJ1-3; tentatively, D is TRBD1 (5 bases). This CDR3 contains 15 residues. Trimming removed 3 bases at V and 3 bases at J, with 13 bases between. The germline V gene encodes CDR1 SGHNT and CDR2 YYREEE (reference sequence). Here the CDR3 reads CASSSTGSFGNTIYF. The CDR3 DNA reads TGTGCCAGCAGCTCTACAGGAAGCTTTGGAAACACCATATATTTT. Supplemented by reference TRBV5-4 and TRBJ1-3, the full variable domain reads ETGVTQSPTHLIKTRGQQVTLRCSSQSGHNTVSWYQQALGQGPQFIFQYYREEENGRGNFPPRFSGLQFPNYSSELNVNALELDDSALYLCASSSTGSFGNTIYFGEGSWLTVV.

This rearrangement joins TRBV7-6 to TRBJ2-5; 7 bases line up with TRBD2. From germline, CDR1 is SGHVS and CDR2 FNYEAQ. This CDR3 is 16 amino acids long. Losses at the gene ends were 1 base for V and 5 bases for J; bases not matched to a gene: 10. The CDR3 reads CASSLVGRVAGETQYF. The DNA of the CDR3 is TGTGCCAGCAGCTTAGTAGGGAGGGTAGCCGGGGAGACCCAGTACTTC.

The chain employs TRBV7-9 and TRBJ2-4, with D possibly being TRBD2 (5 bases). This CDR3 has 16 residues. Looked up from germline, CDR1 is SEHNR and CDR2 is FQNEAQ (reference sequence). The ends were cut back, 3 bases at V and 0 bases at J, with 12 bases in the middle. In nucleotides, the CDR3 is TGTGCCAGCAGCTTGAGCAGTGGACTAGCCAAAAACATTCAGTACTTC. Translating it yields CASSLSSGLAKNIQYF.

The genes are TRBV29-1 and TRBJ2-5, with TRBD1 matching 9 bases. The J call is uncertain, as TRBJ2-7 better fits the DNA end. Germline values: CDR1 SQVTM, CDR2 ANQGSEA. This CDR3 is 12 amino acids long. CDR3 coding DNA: TGCAGCGTTAAGACAGGGGGCTACGAGCAGTACTTC. Its protein product is CSVKTGGYEQYF.

The rearrangement links TRBV18 to TRBJ1-2; D is perhaps TRBD1 (5 bases). The V gene lost 3 bases and the J gene lost 4 bases, with 12 bases spanning the gap. The CDR3 has 14 amino acids. Germline V CDR1 and CDR2: KGHSH, LQKENI. The DNA for the CDR3 is TGTGCCAGCTCACCTCAGGGAGGCGGCTATGGCTACACCTTC. Its protein product is CASSPQGGGYGYTF.

This clone was counted many times. V usage is TRBV7-3 and J usage is TRBJ2-2, with D perhaps matching TRBD2 (7 bases). Trimming removed 2 bases from V and 1 base from J, with 14 bases in between. The CDR3 consists of 17 residues. Germline loops: CDR1 SGHTA, CDR2 FQGTGA. The DNA of the CDR3 is TGTGCCAGCAGCTTATTAGGCGGGGGCCAGAACACCGGGGAGCTGTTTTTT. Translating it yields CASSLLGGGQNTGELFF.

The V gene is TRBV10-3, the J gene TRBJ1-6; D is unresolved. This CDR3 has 15 residues. Germline V gives CDR1 ENHRY, CDR2 SYGVKD. V shed 4 bases and J shed 1 base, with 8 bases lying between them. Here the CDR3 reads CAISVRGSYNSPLHF. CDR3 DNA sequence: TGTGCCATCAGTGTGCGGGGATCCTATAATTCACCCCTCCACTTT.

This clone was recorded at least ten times. The chain couples TRBV5-4 to TRBJ2-1, with 10 bases that match TRBD1. The V gene end was trimmed by 3 bases and the J gene end by 8 bases; junction bases not matched to a gene: 2. Germline assignment: CDR1 SGHNT and CDR2 YYREEE (reference sequence). The CDR3 length is 13 residues. CDR3 sequence: CASSSGQGDEQFF. The CDR3 DNA sequence: TGTGCCAGCAGCTCCGGACAGGGGGATGAGCAGTTCTTC.

This clone has a count of ten or more. The chain recombines TRBV5-1 with TRBJ2-1; D is ambiguous. The V end lost 1 base, the J end lost 5 bases, and 7 bases lay between the germline ends. Germline V lookup: CDR1 SGHRS, CDR2 YFSETQ. There are 13 residues in the CDR3. The CDR3 protein is CASSLLSNNEQFF. In nucleotides, the CDR3 is TGCGCCAGCAGCTTGTTGTCTAACAATGAGCAGTTCTTC.